The clone carrying this T cell receptor beta chain came up many times. A single record per CDR3 protein comes from TCRdb applying MiXCR to the 5' RACE reads. The sample holds fewer than 30,000 distinct CDR3 sequences, under 7% seen once. Indicated time point: blood at routine non-recurrence follow-up after resection. Without sorting, whole RNA was sequenced from tumor, nontumor lung or frozen PBMC. The data are from a study of spatial heterogeneity in lung cancer. The CDR3 length is 15 residues. V lost 3 bases to trimming and J lost 0 bases, with 9 bases between them. Germline CDR1 SNHLY, CDR2 FYNNEI. V usage is TRBV2 and J usage is TRBJ1-3; D unresolved. This TCR was recovered from a male donor with early-stage non-small cell lung cancer. The sample was PBMCs, taken at follow-up. CDR3 loop: CASSEVRTSGNTIYF. Written as DNA, the CDR3 is TGTGCCAGCAGTGAGGTCCGAACCTCTGGAAACACCATATATTTT.